In its sample, the clone carrying this TCR beta chain is medium-sized. Trimming removed 1 base at V and 0 bases at J, with 9 bases between. There are 15 residues in the CDR3. Germline CDR1 SEHNR, CDR2 FQNEAQ (reference sequence). In TCRdb, the RACE reads were re-called with MiXCR into one record per CDR3 protein. The table lists 330,000 or so distinct CDR3 sequences, nearly 6.5% of them singletons. These data come from a study of human T cells and chemical hapten exposure. Time point in this sample: patch test 2, 6 weeks after DPC sensitization. Treatment indicated: therapeutic diphenylcyclopropenone sensitization with weekly scalp DPC.

The material was whole blood, obtained in connection with sensitization to the hapten diphenylcyclopropenone (DPC). This chain connects TRBV7-9 to TRBJ2-5; D gene ambiguous. The sequence derives from a woman between 18 and 29 years old with alopecia areata. Some clones in this sample may be carry-over from other donors' samples. The CDR3 sequence is CASSLEPSYQETQYF. The CDR3 coding sequence is TGTGCCAGCAGCTTAGAGCCATCGTACCAAGAGACCCAGTACTTC.